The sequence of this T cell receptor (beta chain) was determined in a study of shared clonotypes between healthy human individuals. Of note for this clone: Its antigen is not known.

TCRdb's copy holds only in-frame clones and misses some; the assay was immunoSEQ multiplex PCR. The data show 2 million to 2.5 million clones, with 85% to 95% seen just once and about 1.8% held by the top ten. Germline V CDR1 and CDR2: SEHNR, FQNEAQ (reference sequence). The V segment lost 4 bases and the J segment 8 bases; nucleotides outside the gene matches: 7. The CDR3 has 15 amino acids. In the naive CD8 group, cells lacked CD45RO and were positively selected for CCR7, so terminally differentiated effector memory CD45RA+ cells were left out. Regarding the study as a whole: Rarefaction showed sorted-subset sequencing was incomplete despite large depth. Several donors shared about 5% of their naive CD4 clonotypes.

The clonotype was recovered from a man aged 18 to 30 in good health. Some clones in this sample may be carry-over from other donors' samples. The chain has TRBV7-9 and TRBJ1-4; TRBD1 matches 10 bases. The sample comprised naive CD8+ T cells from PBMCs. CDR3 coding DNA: TGTGCCAGCAGCTCCGACAGGGGGCGGGGGGAAAAACTGTTTTTT. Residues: CASSSDRGRGEKLFF.